This T cell receptor (beta chain) was obtained from a study of T-cell reconstitution after alpha-beta-depleted transplantation in children (dated by TCRdb to the mid-2010s). Some background on the complete study: Using TCR repertoire profiling, the study quantitatively followed how T-cell immune reconstitution unfolded in children after TCRalphabeta/CD19-depleted allogeneic hematopoietic cell transplantation.

The library was generated by PCR. Sequencing took place on an Illumina HiSeq 2500. TCR libraries were prepared with molecular barcoding, using unique molecular identifiers to normalize TCRbeta repertoire quantification. TCRdb reworked the public reads: Q25 trimming with fastp, MiXCR clone assembly, productive beta chains retained. Every CDR3 protein is listed once, alongside the most common genes and DNA of its rows. Here the sample has about 400,000 distinct CDR3 sequences; about 20% occur a single time. The ten largest clonotypes hold about 3.8% of the sample. From a lookup of the germline V gene, CDR1 and CDR2 are SGHRS and YFSETQ. The CDR3 runs 16 residues from the cysteine to the phenylalanine. Just CDR3 DNA is preserved here, 48 bases in frame from base 1. The junction shows trimming of 0 bases on V and 2 bases on J, and the gene matches do not reach 4 bases of it. This clonotype was observed a handful of times. There is no known antigen for this receptor. No base qualities exist here, and no much larger clone lies one base off it.

The clonotype originates from a human donor who donated a stem cell graft to a child with acute myeloid leukemia. Sequences were derived from PBMCs from the stem cell graft donor, sampled from the stem cell graft. Rearrangement joined TRBV5-1 to TRBJ2-1; TRBD2 lines up with 8 middle nucleotides. The DNA sequence is as follows: TGCGCCAGCAGCTTGGGGGGCGGGAGGACCTACAATGAGCAGTTCTTC. This translates into CASSLGGGRTYNEQFF.